The clone carrying this TCR beta chain was seen many times. Its target is unknown. V was cut by 6 bases and J by 2 bases, with 14 bases left in between. The CDR3 spans 15 residues. These data belong to a study of T cells after yellow fever vaccination. TCRdb ran MiXCR on the 5' RACE reads and lists one entry per CDR3 protein. Counted here are about 240,000 distinct CDR3 sequences, 3.6% occurring once; the ten biggest clones make up roughly a fifth. Study observations and caveats: A minor fraction of clonotypes spanned both CD4 and CD8 compartments.

The sequence was collected from a man between 18 and 35 years old who received the YFV17D yellow fever vaccine. The chain recombines TRBV12-3 or TRBV12-4 with TRBJ1-5; D perhaps matches TRBD1 (6 bases). This sample comprised PBMCs, obtained 15 days after the yellow fever booster vaccination. This CDR3 is CASSALGGGNQPQHF. The DNA for the CDR3 is TGTGCCAGCAGCGCCCTGGGGGGCGGCAATCAGCCCCAGCATTTT.